This T cell receptor (beta chain) was recovered during a study of immune cell composition in non-small cell lung cancer. With respect to this clone: The antigen is undetermined.

Normal lung sampling was at least 3 cm from the tumour, as distant as possible. Germline V CDR1 and CDR2: LNHDA, SQIVND (reference sequence). Between the trimmed V and J ends, which lost 9 bases and 6 bases, there was a span of 12 bases. The CDR3 length is 11 residues. Whole-study findings and limits: No significant correlation existed between pack-years smoked and tumour clonality. Tumour-associated clones >0.5% occurred in approximately 31% of adenocarcinomas, less than 80% of squamous.

Sequencing was performed with immunoSEQ multiplex PCR; in TCRdb, only in-frame clones are kept and a portion is missing. The sample has more than 15,000 clones; more than 60% are singletons. The same data also contributed to another study, on CD4 T cells in lung cancer. As that report states: Samples were tumor and non-adjacent lung from resected stage I-III patients. Donors, mostly former smokers, were 60 to 69 at blood donation.

The V and J genes are TRBV19 and TRBJ2-7, with unresolved D. The sequence was obtained from a human donor with non-small cell lung cancer. The sequenced sample consisted of non-adjacent lung tissue. The chain's CDR3 is CASKGNGEQYF. In nucleotides, the CDR3 is TGTGCCAGCAAAGGCAACGGCGAGCAGTACTTC.